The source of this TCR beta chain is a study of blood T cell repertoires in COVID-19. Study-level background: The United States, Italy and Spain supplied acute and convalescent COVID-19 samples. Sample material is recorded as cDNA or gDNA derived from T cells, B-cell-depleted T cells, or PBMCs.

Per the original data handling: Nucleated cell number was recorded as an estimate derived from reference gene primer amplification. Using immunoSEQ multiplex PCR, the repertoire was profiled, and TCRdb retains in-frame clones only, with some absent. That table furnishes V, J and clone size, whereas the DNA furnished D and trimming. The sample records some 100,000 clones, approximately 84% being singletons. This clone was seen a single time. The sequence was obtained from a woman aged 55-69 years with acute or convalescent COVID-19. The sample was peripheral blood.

CDR3 sequence: CASSRDRARSNQPQHF. Here the CDR3 DNA reads TGTGCCAGCAGTAGAGACAGGGCCAGGAGCAATCAGCCCCAGCATTTT. The rearrangement joins TRBV28 to TRBJ1-5; 7 bases are shared with TRBD1. CDR3 length: 16 amino acids. V lost 5 bases, J lost 1 base, and 8 bases stayed unmatched. Germline CDR1 reads MDHEN; CDR2 reads SYDVKM.